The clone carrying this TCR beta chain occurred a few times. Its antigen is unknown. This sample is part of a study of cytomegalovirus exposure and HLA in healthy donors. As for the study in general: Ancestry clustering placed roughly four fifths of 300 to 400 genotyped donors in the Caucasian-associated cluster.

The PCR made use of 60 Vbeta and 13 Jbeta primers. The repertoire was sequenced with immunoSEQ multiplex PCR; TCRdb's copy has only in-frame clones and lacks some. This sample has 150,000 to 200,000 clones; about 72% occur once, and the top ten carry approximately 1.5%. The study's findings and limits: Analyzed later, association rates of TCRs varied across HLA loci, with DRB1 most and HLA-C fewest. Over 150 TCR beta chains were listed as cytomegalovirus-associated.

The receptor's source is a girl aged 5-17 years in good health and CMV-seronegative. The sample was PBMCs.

The CDR3 sequence is CATSLTVSNQPQHF. The CDR3 region has the DNA TGTGCCACCAGCTTGACAGTTAGCAATCAGCCCCAGCATTTT. V and J are TRBV15 and TRBJ1-5; D possibly corresponds to TRBD1 (5 bases). This CDR3 contains 14 residues. CDR1 and CDR2 (germline): LNHNV, YYDKDF (reference sequence). V lost 5 bases to trimming and J lost 0 bases, with 8 bases between them.